This T cell receptor beta chain is drawn from a study of blood T cell repertoires in COVID-19. Study as a whole: COVID-19 samples from acute and convalescent phases originated in the United States, Italy and Spain. Sample material is recorded as cDNA or gDNA derived from T cells, B-cell-depleted T cells, or PBMCs.

The ends were cut back, 0 bases at V and 0 bases at J, with 6 bases in the middle. CDR3 length: 15 residues. CDR1 is SGHRS, CDR2 YFSETQ, per germline. Repertoires were generated with immunoSEQ multiplex PCR, while TCRdb's copy carries only in-frame clones and drops some. This table holds 250,000 to 400,000 clones, roughly 89% found once. Study members were between roughly 18 and 89 years old and lived in 24 US regions. Specimen: PBMCs or T cells enriched from blood (not recorded which). This chain joins TRBV5-1 and TRBJ2-2; D gene unclear. This clonotype was obtained from a man in his 60s who had recovered from COVID-19. DNA of the CDR3: TGCGCCAGCAGCTTGGTACACCCGAACACCGGGGAGCTGTTTTTT. Its protein is CASSLVHPNTGELFF.